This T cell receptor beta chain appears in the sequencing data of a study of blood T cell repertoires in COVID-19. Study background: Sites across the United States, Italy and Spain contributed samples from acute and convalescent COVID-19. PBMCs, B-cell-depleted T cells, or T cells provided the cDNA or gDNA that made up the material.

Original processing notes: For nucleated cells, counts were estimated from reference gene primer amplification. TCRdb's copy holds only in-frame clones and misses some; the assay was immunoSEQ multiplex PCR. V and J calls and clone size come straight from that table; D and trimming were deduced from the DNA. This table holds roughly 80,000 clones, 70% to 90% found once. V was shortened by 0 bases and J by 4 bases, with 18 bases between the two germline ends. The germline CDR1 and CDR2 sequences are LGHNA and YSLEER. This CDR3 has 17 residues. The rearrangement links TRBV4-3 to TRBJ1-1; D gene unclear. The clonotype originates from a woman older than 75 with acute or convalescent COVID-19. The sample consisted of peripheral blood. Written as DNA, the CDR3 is TGCGCCAGCAGCCAAGACATTATTGGAGGAAGAAGCACTGAAGCTTTCTTT. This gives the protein CASSQDIIGGRSTEAFF.